This T cell receptor (beta chain) was sequenced in a study of shared clonotypes between healthy human individuals. Germline-derived CDR1 and CDR2 are SQVTM and ANQGSEA. The CDR3 loop spans 13 amino acids. Trimming took off 5 bases at V and 3 bases at J, with 13 bases between the two ends. This clone was detected only a few times. Assay: immunoSEQ multiplex PCR; the TCRdb copy retains only in-frame clones and omits some. Of millions of clones listed, more than 80% are singletons. The chain employs TRBV29-1 and TRBJ1-1; D is unresolved. The TCR originated in a man aged 18-30 years in good health. Some clones in this sample may be carry-over from other donors' samples. The sample taken for sequencing was naive CD4+ T cells from PBMCs. This sample's subset: CD45RA+ positively selected. The CDR3 DNA is TGCAGCGTTCACTCTGGACGAGACACTGAAGCTTTCTTT. Its protein product is CSVHSGRDTEAFF.